Following are 23 T cell receptor beta chains from one sample sequenced in a study of post-analysis software for immune sequencing data. What these receptors recognize is not known. The authors incorporated unique molecular identifiers into the TCR beta cDNA libraries. TCRdb fed the PCR reads into MiXCR, producing one record per CDR3 protein. The sample includes roughly 670,000 distinct CDR3 sequences, around 64% of them seen just once. Study conclusions and caveats: Comparison of patients with controls showed five TRBV segments more frequent in patients, TRBV5-6, TRBV5-1 and TRBV20-1 among them.

The sequenced sample consisted of blood. All receptors come from a girl aged 2-9 years with multiple sclerosis.

This sequence joins TRBV10-3 and TRBJ2-3; tentative D call: TRBD1 (6 bases). The V and J ends lost 6 bases and 3 bases respectively, with 13 bases between them. The CDR3 is 14 residues long. The germline CDR1 and CDR2 sequences are ENHRY and SYGVKD. The CDR3 DNA sequence: TGTGCCATCAGCGCTAGGGGGTCAACAGATACGCAGTATTTT. It translates to CAISARGSTDTQYF.

Remarks on this clonotype: One end of the junction varies from germline; a read error may be responsible. The gene calls are TRBV5-1 and TRBJ1-2; 8 bases are a match to TRBD1. CDR1 SGHRS and CDR2 YFSETQ come from the germline V gene. The CDR3 is 13 residues long. The CDR3 here is CASSWDRPSGCTF. DNA of the CDR3: TGCGCCAGCAGCTGGGACAGGCCCTCTGGCTGCACCTTC.

The J gene is TRBJ2-3, the V gene TRBV29-1, with TRBD1 matching 7 bases. Germline V gene data show CDR1 as SQVTM and CDR2 as ANQGSEA. V was clipped by 5 bases and J by 2 bases; unmatched bases: 7. The CDR3 covers 14 residues. The CDR3 DNA is TGCAGCGTTTGCCGACAGGGCAACACAGATACGCAGTATTTT. Protein: CSVCRQGNTDTQYF.

This clonotype was counted a few times. This chain uses TRBV12-3 or TRBV12-4 with TRBJ2-5; perhaps TRBD2 as D (5 bases). The V end was cut by 3 bases, the J end by 5 bases, with 13 bases between. The CDR3 loop spans 14 amino acids. The CDR3 loop is CASSLSLAVETQYF. In nucleotides, the CDR3 is TGTGCCAGCAGTTTGAGTCTAGCCGTGGAGACCCAGTACTTC.

This chain links TRBV6-2 or TRBV6-3 with TRBJ1-2, with a tentative D call TRBD1 (5 bases). The CDR3 extends over 15 amino acids. V lost 0 bases, J lost 8 bases, and 16 bases lay in between. Germline CDR1 reads MNHEY; CDR2 reads SVGEGT. The CDR3 sequence is CASSYSIWDLYGYTF. The CDR3 DNA reads as TGTGCCAGCAGTTACTCGATTTGGGACCTCTACGGCTACACCTTC.

This clonotype was counted between two and nine times. The chain recombines TRBV18 with TRBJ1-1, with 10 bases lining up with TRBD1. Germline values: CDR1 KGHSH, CDR2 LQKENI. The CDR3 has 17 amino acids. Trimming took 3 bases from V and 0 from J; bases not matched to a gene: 7. The CDR3 DNA follows: TGTGCCAGCTCACCTTTCCGGGACAGGGGTTTGAACACTGAAGCTTTCTTT. Its translation is CASSPFRDRGLNTEAFF.

In this sample, this clonotype turned up a few times. The chain links TRBV12-3 or TRBV12-4 to TRBJ2-1; 13 bases are shared with TRBD2. Germline trimming cut 6 bases from V and 4 bases from J; bases unmatched to any gene: 6. The CDR3 consists of 16 residues. The CDR3 nucleotides are TGTGCCAGCAGCCCGGGACTAGCGGGAAATTACAATGAGCAGTTCTTC. The encoded protein is CASSPGLAGNYNEQFF.

This clonotype was detected only a few times. The rearrangement links TRBV7-2 to TRBJ2-1; D remains ambiguous. The CDR3 covers 12 residues. Trimming removed 4 bases from V and 8 bases from J, with 9 bases in between. Germline lookup yields CDR1 SGHTA and CDR2 FQGNSA. CDR3 nucleotide sequence: TGTGCCAGCAGCTCCACAGCTTATGAGCAGTTCTTC. Residues: CASSSTAYEQFF.

The V call is TRBV11-2, the J call TRBJ2-3, with 11 nucleotides matching TRBD2. The CDR3 sequence is 21 residues long. J lost 0 bases, V lost 2 bases, and 16 bases had no gene match. From germline, CDR1 is SGHAT and CDR2 FQNNGV. The CDR3 spells CASSLPWSSGGRTRSTDTQYF. DNA of the CDR3: TGTGCCAGCAGCTTACCCTGGTCTAGCGGGGGGCGTACTAGGAGCACAGATACGCAGTATTTT.

This chain uses TRBV29-1 with TRBJ2-2; D is unclear. CDR3 size: 12 residues. Trimming cost V 4 bases and J 3 bases, with 6 bases left between them. In germline, CDR1 is SQVTM, CDR2 ANQGSEA. DNA of the CDR3: TGCAGCGTTGGTCGGGACACCGGGGAGCTGTTTTTT. This gives the protein CSVGRDTGELFF.

The chain uses TRBV20-1 and TRBJ2-3, with a tentative D call TRBD1 (6 bases). Per the germline V gene, CDR1 is DFQATT and CDR2 is SNEGSKA (reference sequence). Trimming took off 6 bases at V and 5 bases at J, with 21 bases between the two ends. This CDR3 is built from 15 residues. The CDR3 region is CSAAVQGYSGDTQYF. In DNA form, the CDR3 reads TGCAGTGCCGCAGTACAGGGTTATTCAGGAGATACGCAGTATTTT.

The chain couples TRBV6-1 to TRBJ2-3, with D possibly TRBD1 on 5 matching bases. This CDR3 is built from 14 residues. Germline V gene data show CDR1 as MNHNS and CDR2 as SASEGT. V lost 2 bases and J 3 bases, leaving 9 bases between the germline ends. CDR3 protein: CASSESRATDTQYF. For the CDR3, the DNA is TGTGCCAGCAGTGAATCCAGGGCGACAGATACGCAGTATTTT.

The V and J genes are TRBV27 and TRBJ2-1; unclear D gene. V was trimmed by 4 bases and J by 0 bases, leaving 7 bases between them. Germline values: CDR1 MNHEY, CDR2 SMNVEV (reference sequence). This CDR3 comprises 14 residues. DNA for the CDR3: TGTGCCAGCAGTTCCAAGGACTCCTACAATGAGCAGTTCTTC. Protein sequence: CASSSKDSYNEQFF.

The V and J genes are TRBV5-5 and TRBJ2-5, with 9 bases aligning to TRBD1. This CDR3 is 15 amino acids long. Per the germline V gene, CDR1 is SGHKS and CDR2 is YYEKEE (reference sequence). The junction had 8 bases not matched to a gene; V was cut back by 3 bases and J by 5 bases. The CDR3 reads CASSWGGDREETQYF. The CDR3, as DNA: TGTGCCAGCAGCTGGGGGGGGGACAGGGAGGAGACCCAGTACTTC. Filled out from reference TRBV5-5 and TRBJ2-5, the complete variable domain reads DAGVTQSPTHLIKTRGQQVTLRCSPISGHKSVSWYQQVLGQGPQFIFQYYEKEERGRGNFPDRFSARQFPNYSSELNVNALLLGDSALYLCASSWGGDREETQYFGPGTRLLVL.

This sequence joins TRBV20-1 and TRBJ2-7; the D is unclear. V was trimmed by 3 bases and J by 2 bases, leaving 8 bases between them. Germline V gene data show CDR1 as DFQATT and CDR2 as SNEGSKA (reference sequence). This CDR3 has 12 amino acids. The CDR3 loop is CSASPDPYEQYF. The CDR3 DNA reads TGCAGTGCTAGTCCCGACCCCTACGAGCAGTACTTC.

This chain joins TRBV29-1 and TRBJ1-2; D may be TRBD1 (5 bases). This CDR3 is built from 13 residues. Germline CDR1 and CDR2: SQVTM and ANQGSEA. The V gene lost 7 bases and the J gene lost 4 bases, with 16 bases spanning the gap. The CDR3 sequence is CSGFDRDVYGYTF. The CDR3 coding sequence is TGCAGCGGATTTGACAGAGACGTCTATGGCTACACCTTC.

The chain couples TRBV5-1 to TRBJ2-5; 7 nucleotides align to TRBD2. The better agreement between TRBJ2-7 and the DNA end casts doubt on the J call. Per germline, CDR1 SGHRS and CDR2 YFSETQ. The CDR3 runs 16 residues. CDR3 loop: CASSFGWEREIHEQYF. The CDR3 DNA is TGCGCCAGCAGCTTCGGGTGGGAGCGGGAAATCCACGAGCAGTACTTC.

Concerning this clonotype: At one end, the junction sequence differs from germline, possibly due to a read error. The chain has TRBV5-1 and TRBJ2-5; D gene ambiguous. Germline CDR1 is SGHRS and CDR2 is YFSETQ. The CDR3 totals 11 residues. CDR3 in DNA: TGTGCCTCCCATACGGGAGAGACCCAGTACTTC. Protein sequence: CASHTGETQYF.

The chain carries TRBV5-1 and TRBJ2-6, with a weak D call TRBD1 (6 bases). The V gene lost 0 bases and the J gene lost 2 bases, with 9 bases spanning the gap. The CDR3 is 16 amino acids. Germline V gives CDR1 SGHRS, CDR2 YFSETQ. CDR3 amino acids: CASSLARGTGANVLTF. The CDR3 coding sequence is TGCGCCAGCAGCTTGGCCAGGGGCACTGGGGCCAACGTCCTGACTTTC. The whole variable domain, filled in from reference TRBV5-1 and TRBJ2-6, reads KAGVTQTPRYLIKTRGQQVTLSCSPISGHRSVSWYQQTPGQGLQFLFEYFSETQRNKGNFPGRFSGRQFSNSRSEMNVSTLELGDSALYLCASSLARGTGANVLTFGAGSRLTVL.

CDR3 nucleotide sequence: TGTGCCAGCAGTTACTCGCCTACCAACTCCCACCTGGGCTACACCTTC. Protein product: CASSYSPTNSHLGYTF. The J gene is TRBJ1-2, the V gene TRBV6-5, with no clear D. Germline V CDR1 and CDR2: MNHEY, SVGAGI. This CDR3 region has 16 residues. The V end was cut by 0 bases, the J end by 8 bases, with 19 bases between.

This chain joins TRBV7-2 and TRBJ2-3; 11 nucleotides match TRBD2. The CDR3 extends over 16 amino acids. Germline V gives CDR1 SGHTA, CDR2 FQGNSA. J lost 4 bases, V lost 3 bases, and 6 bases had no gene match. CDR3 DNA: TGTGCCAGCAGCTTCGCTCTAGCGGGGGGATCAGATACGCAGTATTTT. Encoded protein: CASSFALAGGSDTQYF.

The rearrangement links TRBV4-1 to TRBJ2-1; 9 nucleotides line up with TRBD2. V was pared by 4 bases and J by 4 bases, with 14 bases of the junction left unmatched. Germline V CDR1 and CDR2: MGHRA, YSYEKL. This CDR3 comprises 18 residues. The CDR3 coding sequence is TGCGCCAGCAGCCCCCGGGGGAGCGGGAGGCTCCGATACAATGAGCAGTTCTTC. Translation: CASSPRGSGRLRYNEQFF.

The chain carries TRBV5-1 and TRBJ2-3; 7 positions match TRBD2. Germline lookup yields CDR1 SGHRS and CDR2 YFSETQ. This CDR3 has 15 residues. The V gene end was trimmed by 3 bases and the J gene end by 2 bases; junction bases not matched to a gene: 6. In nucleotides, the CDR3 is TGCGCCAGCAGCTCAGAGCGGGGTCACACAGATACGCAGTATTTT. Translated: CASSSERGHTDTQYF.